This T cell receptor beta chain stems from a study of PD-1 blockade in classical Hodgkin lymphoma. Findings and caveats of the study: The baseline diversity of complete responders showed similarity to that of newly diagnosed patients. TCR diversity at baseline was reported to be reduced in newly diagnosed patients relative to healthy donors.

On this clone itself: Its antigen is undetermined.

V gave up 0 bases and J gave up 5 bases, with 11 bases separating them. The length of the CDR3 is 14 residues. Germline assignment: CDR1 SGHRS and CDR2 YFSETQ. Relapse after autologous stem cell transplantation occurred in every patient, and brentuximab vedotin exposure varied. Only in-frame clones appear in the TCRdb table, and some are missing; sequencing was by immunoSEQ multiplex PCR. The sample shows more than 10,000 clones, approximately 91% of them seen only once. The clonotype was recovered from a human donor with classical Hodgkin lymphoma. The chain combines TRBV5-1 with TRBJ2-5, with unresolved D. The specimen was peripheral blood mononuclear cells (PBMCs), collected at baseline. In nucleotides, the CDR3 is TGCGCCAGCAGCTTGGCCGCTCCACAGGAGACCCAGTACTTC. It specifies CASSLAAPQETQYF.